This T cell receptor (beta chain) was captured in a study of CD8 T cells in ankylosing spondylitis. Study outcomes and limitations: The clones that were linked to disease were reported to be significantly enriched in matched synovial fluid samples from ankylosing spondylitis patients.

A single record per CDR3 protein comes from TCRdb applying MiXCR to the 5' RACE reads. The sample comprises around 130,000 distinct CDR3 sequences, 7% of which are singletons, and 12% rests with the top ten. This clonotype was seen at least ten times. As yet, its antigen is unknown. Sequenced: blood, either unsorted or a sorted T cell fraction (not recorded which). This TCR was sampled from a male donor with ankylosing spondylitis or in good health (not recorded which).

The CDR3 sequence is CASSFRDYRNIQYF. Here the CDR3 DNA reads TGTGCCAGCAGTTTTCGAGACTACCGGAACATTCAGTACTTC. The chain has TRBV28 and TRBJ2-4, with D maybe TRBD2 (5 bases). Germline loops: CDR1 MDHEN, CDR2 SYDVKM. The ends were cut back, 3 bases at V and 7 bases at J, with 13 bases in the middle. The CDR3 totals 14 residues.